This TCR beta chain was recovered during a study of preoperative IRX-2 immunotherapy in early breast cancer. With V trimmed by 3 bases and J by 5 bases, 15 bases remained unmatched. The CDR3 is 18 amino acids. From germline, CDR1 is SGHRS and CDR2 YFSETQ. Repertoires were generated with immunoSEQ multiplex PCR, while TCRdb's copy carries only in-frame clones and drops some. Of 30,000 to 45,000 clones detected, roughly 82% appear once; the ten largest clones hold approximately 1.5%. Treatment defined: preoperative locoregional IRX-2 cytokine immunotherapy. In its sample, this clone was seen once. This receptor was identified in a human donor with breast cancer. The source material was lymph node tissue, sampled after IRX-2 immunotherapy. The chain couples TRBV5-1 to TRBJ2-7; 12 positions agree with TRBD2. The CDR3 DNA sequence: TGCGCCAGCAGCTATAGGACTAGCGGGGACTTTACCTTCAACGAGCAGTACTTC. This gives the protein CASSYRTSGDFTFNEQYF.